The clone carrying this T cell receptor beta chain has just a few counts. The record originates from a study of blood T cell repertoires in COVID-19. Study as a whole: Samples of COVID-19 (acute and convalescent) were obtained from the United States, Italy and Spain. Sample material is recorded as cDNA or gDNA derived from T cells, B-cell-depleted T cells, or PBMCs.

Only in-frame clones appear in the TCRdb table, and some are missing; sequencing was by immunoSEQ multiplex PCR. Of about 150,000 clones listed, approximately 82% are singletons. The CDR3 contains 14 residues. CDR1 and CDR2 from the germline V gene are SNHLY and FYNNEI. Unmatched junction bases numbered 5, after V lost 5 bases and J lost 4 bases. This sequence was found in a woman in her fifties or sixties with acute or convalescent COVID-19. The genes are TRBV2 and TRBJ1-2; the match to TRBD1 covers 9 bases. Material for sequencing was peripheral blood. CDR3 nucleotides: TGTGCCAGCAGTAGACAGGGGGGGAGCTATGGCTACACCTTC. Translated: CASSRQGGSYGYTF.